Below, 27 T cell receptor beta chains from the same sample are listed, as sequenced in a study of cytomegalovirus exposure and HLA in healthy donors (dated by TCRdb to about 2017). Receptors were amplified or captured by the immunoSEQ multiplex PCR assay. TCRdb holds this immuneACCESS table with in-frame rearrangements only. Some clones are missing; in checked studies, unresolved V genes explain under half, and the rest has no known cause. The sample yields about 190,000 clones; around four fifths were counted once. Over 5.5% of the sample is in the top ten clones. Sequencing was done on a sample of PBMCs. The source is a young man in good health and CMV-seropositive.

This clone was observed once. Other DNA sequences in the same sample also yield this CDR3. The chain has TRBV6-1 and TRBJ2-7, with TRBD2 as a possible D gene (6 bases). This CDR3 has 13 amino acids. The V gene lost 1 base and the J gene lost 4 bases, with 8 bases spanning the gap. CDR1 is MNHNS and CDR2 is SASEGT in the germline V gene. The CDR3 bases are TGTGCCAGCAGTGAAGTACGGGGGTACGAGCAGTACTTC. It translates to CASSEVRGYEQYF.

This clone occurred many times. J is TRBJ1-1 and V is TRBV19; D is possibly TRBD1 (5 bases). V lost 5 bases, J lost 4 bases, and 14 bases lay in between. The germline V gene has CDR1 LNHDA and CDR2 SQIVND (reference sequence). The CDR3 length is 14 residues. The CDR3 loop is CASSPGGAATEAFF. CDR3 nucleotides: TGTGCCAGTAGTCCAGGAGGGGCAGCCACTGAAGCTTTCTTT.

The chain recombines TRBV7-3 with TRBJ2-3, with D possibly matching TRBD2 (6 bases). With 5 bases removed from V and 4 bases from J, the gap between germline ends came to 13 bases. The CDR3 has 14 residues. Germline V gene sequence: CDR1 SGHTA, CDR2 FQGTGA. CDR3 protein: CASSPNTGADTQYF. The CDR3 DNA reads TGTGCCAGCAGCCCTAATACGGGAGCAGATACGCAGTATTTT.

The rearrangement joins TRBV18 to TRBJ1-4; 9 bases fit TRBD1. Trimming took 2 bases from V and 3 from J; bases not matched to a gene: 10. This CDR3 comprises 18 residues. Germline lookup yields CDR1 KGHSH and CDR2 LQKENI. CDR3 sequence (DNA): TGTGCCAGCTCACCAAACAATTTACAGGGGGCTGCTAATGAAAAACTGTTTTTT. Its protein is CASSPNNLQGAANEKLFF.

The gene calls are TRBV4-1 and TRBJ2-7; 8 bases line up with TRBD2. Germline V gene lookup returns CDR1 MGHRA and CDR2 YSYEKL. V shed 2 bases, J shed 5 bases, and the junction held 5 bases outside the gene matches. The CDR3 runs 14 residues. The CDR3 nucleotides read TGCGCCAGCAGCCAATCCCCGGGAGGGAACGAGCAGTACTTC. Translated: CASSQSPGGNEQYF.

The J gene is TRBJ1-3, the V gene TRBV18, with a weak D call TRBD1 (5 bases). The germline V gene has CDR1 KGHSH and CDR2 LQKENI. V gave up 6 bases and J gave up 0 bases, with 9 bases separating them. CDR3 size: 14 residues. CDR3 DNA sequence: TGTGCCAGCTCTCCGACAGTCTCTGGAAACACCATATATTTT. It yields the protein CASSPTVSGNTIYF.

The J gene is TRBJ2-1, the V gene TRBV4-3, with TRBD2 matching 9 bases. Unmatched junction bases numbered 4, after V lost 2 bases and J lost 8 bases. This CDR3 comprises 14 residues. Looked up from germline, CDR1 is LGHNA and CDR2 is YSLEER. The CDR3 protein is CASSQTSGRDEQFF. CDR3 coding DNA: TGCGCCAGCAGCCAAACTAGCGGGCGGGATGAGCAGTTCTTC.

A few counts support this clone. CDR3: CASSTSGSGETQYF. DNA of the CDR3: TGTGCCAGCTCGACTAGCGGGAGTGGAGAGACCCAGTACTTC. The V gene is TRBV28, the J gene TRBJ2-5, with TRBD2 identical over 12 bases. The CDR3 runs 14 residues. Trimming cost V 8 bases and J 4 bases; bases outside gene matches: 5. Germline loops: CDR1 MDHEN, CDR2 SYDVKM.

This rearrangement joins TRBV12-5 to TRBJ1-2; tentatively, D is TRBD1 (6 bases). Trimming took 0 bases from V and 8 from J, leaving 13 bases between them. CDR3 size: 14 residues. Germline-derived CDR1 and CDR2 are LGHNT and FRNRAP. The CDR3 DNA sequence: TGTGCTAGTGGTTTGGTACCGACAGGAAGAGGCTACACCTTC. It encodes CASGLVPTGRGYTF.

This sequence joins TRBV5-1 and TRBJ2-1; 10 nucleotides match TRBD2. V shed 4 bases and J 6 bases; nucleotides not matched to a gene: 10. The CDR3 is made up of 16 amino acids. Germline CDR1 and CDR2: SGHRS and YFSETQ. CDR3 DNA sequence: TGCGCCAGCAGCGCAATACTAGCGGGACCGGTCAATGAGCAGTTCTTC. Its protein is CASSAILAGPVNEQFF.

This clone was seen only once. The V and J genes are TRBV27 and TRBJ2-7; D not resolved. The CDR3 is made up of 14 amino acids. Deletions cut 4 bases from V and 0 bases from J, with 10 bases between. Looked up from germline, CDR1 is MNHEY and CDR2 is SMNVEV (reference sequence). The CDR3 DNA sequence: TGTGCCAGCAGTTACCGCCCTAGCTCCTACGAGCAGTACTTC. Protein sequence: CASSYRPSSYEQYF.

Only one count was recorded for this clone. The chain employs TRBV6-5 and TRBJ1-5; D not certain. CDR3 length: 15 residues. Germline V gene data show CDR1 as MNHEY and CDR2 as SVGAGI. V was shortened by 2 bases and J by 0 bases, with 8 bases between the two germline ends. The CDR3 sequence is CASSYDSDSNQPQHF. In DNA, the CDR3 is TGTGCCAGCAGTTACGACTCAGATAGCAATCAGCCCCAGCATTTT.

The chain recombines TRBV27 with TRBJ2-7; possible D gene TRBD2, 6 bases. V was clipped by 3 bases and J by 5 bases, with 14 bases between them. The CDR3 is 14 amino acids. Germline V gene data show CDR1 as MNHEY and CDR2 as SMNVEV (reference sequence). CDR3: CASSLVGGAHEQYF. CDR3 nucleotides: TGTGCCAGCAGTTTGGTCGGCGGGGCCCACGAGCAGTACTTC.

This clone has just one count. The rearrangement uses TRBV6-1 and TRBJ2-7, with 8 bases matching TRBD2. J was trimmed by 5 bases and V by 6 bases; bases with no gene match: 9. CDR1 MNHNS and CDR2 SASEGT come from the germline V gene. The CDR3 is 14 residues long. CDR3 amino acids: CASRELSGSHEQYF. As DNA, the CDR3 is TGTGCCAGCAGAGAACTAAGCGGGAGCCACGAGCAGTACTTC.

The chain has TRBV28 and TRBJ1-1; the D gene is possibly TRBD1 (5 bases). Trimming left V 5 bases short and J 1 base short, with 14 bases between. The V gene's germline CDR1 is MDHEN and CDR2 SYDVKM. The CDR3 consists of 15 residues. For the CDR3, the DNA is TGTGCCAGCAGTACCACATGGGGGGAGAACACTGAAGCTTTCTTT. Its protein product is CASSTTWGENTEAFF. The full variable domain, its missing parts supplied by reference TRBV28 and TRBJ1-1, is DVKVTQSSRYLVKRTGEKVFLECVQDMDHENMFWYRQDPGLGLRLIYFSYDVKMKEKGDIPEGYSVSREKKERFSLILESASTNQTSMYLCASSTTWGENTEAFFGQGTRLTVV.

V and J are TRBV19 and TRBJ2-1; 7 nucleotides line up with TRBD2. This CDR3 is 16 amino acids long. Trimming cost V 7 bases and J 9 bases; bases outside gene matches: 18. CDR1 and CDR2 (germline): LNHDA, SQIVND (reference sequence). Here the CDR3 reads CASIGGWGKTTAEQFF. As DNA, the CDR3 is TGTGCCAGTATCGGGGGGTGGGGGAAGACCACGGCTGAGCAGTTCTTC.

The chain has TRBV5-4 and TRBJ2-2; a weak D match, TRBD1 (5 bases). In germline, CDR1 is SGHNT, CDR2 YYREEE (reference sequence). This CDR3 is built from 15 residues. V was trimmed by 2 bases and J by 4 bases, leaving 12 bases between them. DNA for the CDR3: TGTGCCAGCAGCTTCTCCAGGGATTTCACCGGGGAGCTGTTTTTT. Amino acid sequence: CASSFSRDFTGELFF.

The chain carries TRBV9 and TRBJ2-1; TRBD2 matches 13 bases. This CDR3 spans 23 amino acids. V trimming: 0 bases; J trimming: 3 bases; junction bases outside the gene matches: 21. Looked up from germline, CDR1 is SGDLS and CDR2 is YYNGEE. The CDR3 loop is CASSVAVWGTSGNANPLYNEQFF. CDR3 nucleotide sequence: TGTGCCAGCAGCGTAGCGGTTTGGGGGACTAGCGGGAATGCCAACCCTCTCTACAATGAGCAGTTCTTC.

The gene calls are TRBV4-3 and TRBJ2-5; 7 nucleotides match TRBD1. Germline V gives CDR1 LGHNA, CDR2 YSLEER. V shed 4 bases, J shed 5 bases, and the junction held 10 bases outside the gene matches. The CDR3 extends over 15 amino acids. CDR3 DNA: TGCGCCAGCAGCCCCTGGACAGGCCAGGGGGAGACCCAGTACTTC. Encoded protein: CASSPWTGQGETQYF.

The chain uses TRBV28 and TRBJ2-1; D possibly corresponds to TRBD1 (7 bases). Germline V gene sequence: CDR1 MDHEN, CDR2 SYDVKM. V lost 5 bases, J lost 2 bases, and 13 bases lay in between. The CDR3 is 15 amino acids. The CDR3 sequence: CASSRRGVTYNEQFF. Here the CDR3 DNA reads TGTGCCAGCAGTCGCAGGGGGGTTACCTACAATGAGCAGTTCTTC.

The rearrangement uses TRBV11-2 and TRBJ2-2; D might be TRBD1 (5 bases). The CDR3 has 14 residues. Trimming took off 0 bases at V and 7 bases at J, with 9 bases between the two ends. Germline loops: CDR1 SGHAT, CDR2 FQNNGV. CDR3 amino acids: CASSLDRAVGELFF. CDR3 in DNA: TGTGCCAGCAGCTTAGACAGGGCGGTCGGGGAGCTGTTTTTT.

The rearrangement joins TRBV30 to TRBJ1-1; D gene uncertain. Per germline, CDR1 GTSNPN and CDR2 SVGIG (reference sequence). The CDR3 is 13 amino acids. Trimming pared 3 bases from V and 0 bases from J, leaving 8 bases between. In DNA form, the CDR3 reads TGTGCCTGGAGACGGGAGTTGAACACTGAAGCTTTCTTT. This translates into CAWRRELNTEAFF. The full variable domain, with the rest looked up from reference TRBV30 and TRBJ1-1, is SQTIHQWPATLVQPVGSPLSLECTVEGTSNPNLYWYRQAAGRGLQLLFYSVGIGQISSEVPQNLSASRPQDRQFILSSKKLLLSDSGFYLCAWRRELNTEAFFGQGTRLTVV.

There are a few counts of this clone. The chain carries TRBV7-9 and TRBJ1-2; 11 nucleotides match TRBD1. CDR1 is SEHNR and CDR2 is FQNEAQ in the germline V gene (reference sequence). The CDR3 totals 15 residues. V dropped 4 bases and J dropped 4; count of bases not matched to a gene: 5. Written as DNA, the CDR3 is TGTGCCAGCAGCTACCCGGGACAGGGGGGCTATGGCTACACCTTC. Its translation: CASSYPGQGGYGYTF.

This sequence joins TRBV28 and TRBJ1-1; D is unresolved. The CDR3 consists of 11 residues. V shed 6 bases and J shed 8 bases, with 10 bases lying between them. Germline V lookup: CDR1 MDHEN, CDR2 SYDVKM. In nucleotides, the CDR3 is TGTGCCAGCAGCCGGATCGGGGAAGCTTTCTTT. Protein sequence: CASSRIGEAFF.

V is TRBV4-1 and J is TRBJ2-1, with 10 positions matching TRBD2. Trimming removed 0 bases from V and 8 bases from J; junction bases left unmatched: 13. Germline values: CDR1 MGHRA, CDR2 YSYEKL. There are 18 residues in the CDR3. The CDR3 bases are TGCGCCAGCAGCCAAGATCTTGGGAAGCGGGAGGGCCTTTATGAGCAGTTCTTC. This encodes CASSQDLGKREGLYEQFF.

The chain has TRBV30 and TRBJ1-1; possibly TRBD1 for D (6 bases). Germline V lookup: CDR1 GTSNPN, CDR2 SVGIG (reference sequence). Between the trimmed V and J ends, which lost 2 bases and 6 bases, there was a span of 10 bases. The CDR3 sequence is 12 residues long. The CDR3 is CAWSRGAPEAFF. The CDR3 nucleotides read TGTGCCTGGAGTCGGGGGGCCCCTGAAGCTTTCTTT.

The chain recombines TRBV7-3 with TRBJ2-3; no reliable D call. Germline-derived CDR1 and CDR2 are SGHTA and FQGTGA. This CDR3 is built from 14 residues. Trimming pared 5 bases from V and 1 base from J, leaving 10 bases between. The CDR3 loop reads CASSPSPRTDTQYF. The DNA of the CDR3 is TGTGCCAGCAGCCCTTCCCCTCGCACAGATACGCAGTATTTT.